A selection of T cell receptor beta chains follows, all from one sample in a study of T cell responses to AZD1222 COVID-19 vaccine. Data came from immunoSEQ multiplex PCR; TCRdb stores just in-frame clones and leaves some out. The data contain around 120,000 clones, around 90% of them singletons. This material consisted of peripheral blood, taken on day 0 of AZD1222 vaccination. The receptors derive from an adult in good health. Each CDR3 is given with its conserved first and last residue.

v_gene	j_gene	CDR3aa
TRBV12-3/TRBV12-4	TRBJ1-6	CASSFGSPLHF
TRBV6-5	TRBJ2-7	CASSYARHKWDYEQYF
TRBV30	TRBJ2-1	CAWRSAGGRYNEQFF
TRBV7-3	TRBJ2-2	CASSPPGRRPNTGELFF
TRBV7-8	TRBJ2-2	CASSLMSGGKNTGELFF
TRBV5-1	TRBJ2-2	CASSLRGSGTGELFF
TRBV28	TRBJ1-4	CASKDRGINEKLFF
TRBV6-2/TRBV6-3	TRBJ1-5	CASSNRDRVSNQPQHF
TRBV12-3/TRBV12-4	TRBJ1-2	CASSPQGRNGYTF
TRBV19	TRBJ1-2	CASSGSKNYGYTF
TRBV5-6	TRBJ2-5	CASSLEWRSGTQYF
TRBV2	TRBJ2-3	CASSDTAGGSTDTQYF
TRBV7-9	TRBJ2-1	CASSLGLAGVGDEQFF
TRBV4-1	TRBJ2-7	CASSHAGSAIEQYF